This T cell receptor (beta chain) was retrieved from a study of blood T cell repertoires in COVID-19. Study context: Some COVID-19 samples were acute and others convalescent; all came from the United States, Italy and Spain. T cells, B-cell-depleted T cells, or PBMCs provided the cDNA or gDNA that served as material.

As originally analysed: Reference gene primers were amplified, and this amplification served to estimate nucleated cell counts. Using immunoSEQ multiplex PCR, the repertoire was profiled, and TCRdb retains in-frame clones only, with some absent. The V and J calls and clone size were taken over from that table, and D and trimming were inferred from the DNA. The top ten clones hold more than 8.5% of a sample with over 140,000 clones, about 77% of them seen once. Germline CDR1 KGHSH, CDR2 LQKENI. The length of the CDR3 is 16 residues. V lost 2 bases to trimming and J lost 5 bases; unmatched junction nucleotides: 7.

The sample consisted of peripheral blood. The J gene is TRBJ2-3, the V gene TRBV18, with TRBD2 identical over 10 bases. This clonotype was obtained from a woman aged 50 to 60 with active or convalescent COVID-19. Written as DNA, the CDR3 is TGTGCCAGCTCACCAGAGACTAGCGGGTTCCAAGATACGCAGTATTTT. Translating it yields CASSPETSGFQDTQYF.